This T cell receptor beta chain was captured by sequencing in a study of control samples from healthy donors and cancer patients (dated by TCRdb to about 2020). On this clone: It lacks a known antigen. Nothing much larger sits one base from this clone, and base qualities are not available.

The library was built by means of the immunoSEQ multiplex PCR assay. TCRdb re-hosts the immuneACCESS table, in-frame sequences only. Its copies lack some clones; in the studies checked, an unresolved V gene accounts for under half of them, and the cause for the rest is not known. The sample profile shows roughly 130,000 clones; approximately 90% of them were found once. 8.5% to 10% of the sample lies in the top ten. Trimming costs V 5 bases and J 1 base, and their ends lie 8 bases apart. The CDR3 runs 13 residues from the cysteine to the phenylalanine. The sequence is cut down to CDR3 DNA, 39 bases in frame from base 1. Based on the germline V gene, the CDR1 and CDR2 sequences are KGHSH and LQKENI.

The material sequenced was blood. The chain joins TRBV18 to TRBJ1-1; the D gene remains uncertain. This receptor was identified in a man aged 18 to 30 in good health. The CDR3 sequence is CASSSDPNTEAFF. The nucleotide sequence is given as TGTGCCAGCTCATCCGACCCGAACACTGAAGCTTTCTTT.